A selection of T cell receptor beta chains follows, all from one sample in a study of shared T cell receptors in the human thymus. Assay used: immunoSEQ multiplex PCR; TCRdb lists only in-frame clones, some missing. Of 600,000 or so clones listed, approximately 89% are singletons. These data also featured in a second study, about human thymus T cells.

Material: thymocytes. The origin of the receptors is a boy under three years old with a congenital heart defect. CDR3s include the opening cysteine and the closing phenylalanine or tryptophan. A D gene is named only where the DNA matches it firmly. Clone size appears in some rows only: once, few, many, or a class for an expanded clone.

clone size: -; V gene: TRBV4-2; D gene: TRBD2; J gene: TRBJ2-2; CDR3 length: 18; CDR3 DNA: TGTGCCAGCAGCCAAGGTTTGATCGCGGGGGGAGACACCGGGGAGCTGTTTTTT; CDR3 protein: CASSQGLIAGGDTGELFF
clone size: -; V gene: TRBV27; D gene: TRBD2; J gene: TRBJ2-7; CDR3 length: 15; CDR3 DNA: TGTGCCAGCAGTGTACTAGCGGGGGGGCCTTACGAGCAGTACTTC; CDR3 protein: CASSVLAGGPYEQYF
clone size: -; V gene: TRBV6-6; D gene: TRBD2; J gene: TRBJ2-7; CDR3 length: 16; CDR3 DNA: TGTGCCAGCAGTTACTCGATCGTTACTAGCGGGTACGAGCAGTACTTC; CDR3 protein: CASSYSIVTSGYEQYF
clone size: -; V gene: TRBV5-6; D gene: TRBD1; J gene: TRBJ1-1; CDR3 length: 15; CDR3 DNA: TGTGCCAGCAGCTGGACCTTGACAGGGGGGACTGAAGCTTTCTTT; CDR3 protein: CASSWTLTGGTEAFF
clone size: -; V gene: TRBV6-1; D gene: TRBD1; J gene: TRBJ1-4; CDR3 length: 19; CDR3 DNA: TGTGCCAGCAGTGAAGCGCTTAGGGACAGGGGGCTTTCTAATGAAAAACTGTTTTTT; CDR3 protein: CASSEALRDRGLSNEKLFF
clone size: -; V gene: TRBV7-9; D gene: TRBD1; J gene: TRBJ2-2; CDR3 length: 15; CDR3 DNA: TGTGCCAGCAGCTTCGGGACAGGGTTAACCGGGGAGCTGTTTTTT; CDR3 protein: CASSFGTGLTGELFF
clone size: -; V gene: TRBV5-1; D gene: TRBD1; J gene: TRBJ1-4; CDR3 length: 15; CDR3 DNA: TGCGCCAGCAGCTTTACAGGGGGAGCTAATGAAAAACTGTTTTTT; CDR3 protein: CASSFTGGANEKLFF
clone size: -; V gene: TRBV5-4; D gene: -; J gene: TRBJ2-3; CDR3 length: 15; CDR3 DNA: TGTGCCAGCAGCTTGGAGGTGGGAGTCAAAGATACGCAGTATTTT; CDR3 protein: CASSLEVGVKDTQYF
clone size: -; V gene: TRBV27; D gene: -; J gene: TRBJ1-6; CDR3 length: 13; CDR3 DNA: TGTGCCAGCAGTTATCAGGTTAATTCACCCCTCCACTTT; CDR3 protein: CASSYQVNSPLHF
clone size: -; V gene: TRBV5-1; D gene: TRBD1; J gene: TRBJ2-5; CDR3 length: 14; CDR3 DNA: TGCGCCAGCAGCTCGGACAGGTACCAAGAGACCCAGTACTTC; CDR3 protein: CASSSDRYQETQYF
clone size: -; V gene: TRBV2; D gene: TRBD1; J gene: TRBJ1-2; CDR3 length: 18; CDR3 DNA: TGTGCCAGCAGTGAAGTTGGAGGCAGGGGGGCTAGACACTATGGCTACACCTTC; CDR3 protein: CASSEVGGRGARHYGYTF
clone size: -; V gene: TRBV2; D gene: -; J gene: TRBJ2-5; CDR3 length: 15; CDR3 DNA: TGTGCCAGCAGCGCACCGGGACTCAGCCAAGAGACCCAGTACTTC; CDR3 protein: CASSAPGLSQETQYF
clone size: -; V gene: TRBV5-1; D gene: -; J gene: TRBJ2-7; CDR3 length: 15; CDR3 DNA: TGCGCCAGCAGCCCCCCCGACAGTAACTACTACGAGCAGTACTTC; CDR3 protein: CASSPPDSNYYEQYF
clone size: -; V gene: TRBV5-8; D gene: -; J gene: TRBJ1-6; CDR3 length: 14; CDR3 DNA: TGTGCCAGCAGCTTGCAGGGTATGAATTCACCCCTCCACTTT; CDR3 protein: CASSLQGMNSPLHF
clone size: -; V gene: TRBV28; D gene: -; J gene: TRBJ1-4; CDR3 length: 18; CDR3 DNA: TGTGCCAGCAGTTTATTCGAACCTCAGGGTCGGTGGAAGGAAAAACTGTTTTTT; CDR3 protein: CASSLFEPQGRWKEKLFF
clone size: -; V gene: TRBV2; D gene: -; J gene: TRBJ2-7; CDR3 length: 16; CDR3 DNA: TGTGCCAGCACTATAAAAGGGCCCGGGGAAATCTACGAGCAGTACTTC; CDR3 protein: CASTIKGPGEIYEQYF
clone size: -; V gene: TRBV2; D gene: -; J gene: TRBJ1-5; CDR3 length: 21; CDR3 DNA: TGTGCCAGCAGTGAAGCGTTGGATGTCACAGACTACCCCTATAGCAATCAGCCCCAGCATTTT; CDR3 protein: CASSEALDVTDYPYSNQPQHF
clone size: -; V gene: TRBV4-3; D gene: -; J gene: TRBJ2-2; CDR3 length: 14; CDR3 DNA: TGCGCCAGCAGCCTATGGTGCGGGACCGGGGAGCTGTTTTTT; CDR3 protein: CASSLWCGTGELFF
clone size: -; V gene: TRBV4-3; D gene: TRBD1; J gene: TRBJ2-3; CDR3 length: 15; CDR3 DNA: TGCGCCAGCAGCCACGGACAGGGGGAGGGAGATACGCAGTATTTT; CDR3 protein: CASSHGQGEGDTQYF
clone size: -; V gene: TRBV7-6; D gene: TRBD2; J gene: TRBJ2-3; CDR3 length: 16; CDR3 DNA: TGTGCCAGCAGCTTAGGGGGACTAGCGATGACAGATACGCAGTATTTT; CDR3 protein: CASSLGGLAMTDTQYF
clone size: -; V gene: TRBV25-1; D gene: -; J gene: TRBJ2-6; CDR3 length: 18; CDR3 DNA: TGTGCCAGCAGTGAAGGGCCCAAACAAACCTCTGGGGCCAACGTCCTGACTTTC; CDR3 protein: CASSEGPKQTSGANVLTF
clone size: -; V gene: TRBV28; D gene: -; J gene: TRBJ1-6; CDR3 length: 17; CDR3 DNA: TGTGCCAGCAGTTTATGGCAGGGTGGGTATGAAGGTTCACCCCTCCACTTT; CDR3 protein: CASSLWQGGYEGSPLHF
clone size: -; V gene: TRBV4-2; D gene: TRBD1; J gene: TRBJ2-3; CDR3 length: 15; CDR3 DNA: TGTGCCAGCAGCCAAGGGACAGGGGGCACAGATACGCAGTATTTT; CDR3 protein: CASSQGTGGTDTQYF
clone size: -; V gene: TRBV28; D gene: TRBD1; J gene: TRBJ2-4; CDR3 length: 14; CDR3 DNA: TGTGCCAGCAGTTGCCCGGGACAGCAAAACATTCAGTACTTC; CDR3 protein: CASSCPGQQNIQYF
clone size: -; V gene: TRBV25-1; D gene: -; J gene: TRBJ2-1; CDR3 length: 15; CDR3 DNA: TGTGCCAGCCTACCCGGGTCCCGCACCTACAATGAGCAGTTCTTC; CDR3 protein: CASLPGSRTYNEQFF
clone size: -; V gene: TRBV4-2; D gene: TRBD2; J gene: TRBJ2-2; CDR3 length: 18; CDR3 DNA: TGTGCCAGCAGCCCAAATAGCGGGGGGGCCTTTCACACCGGGGAGCTGTTTTTT; CDR3 protein: CASSPNSGGAFHTGELFF
clone size: -; V gene: TRBV30; D gene: TRBD2; J gene: TRBJ2-1; CDR3 length: 15; CDR3 DNA: TGTGCCTGGAGTGTAAGGACTAGCGGGTTCAATGAGCAGTTCTTC; CDR3 protein: CAWSVRTSGFNEQFF
clone size: -; V gene: TRBV29-1; D gene: -; J gene: TRBJ2-5; CDR3 length: 12; CDR3 DNA: TGCAGCGTTCTTAGATTCCAAGAGACCCAGTACTTC; CDR3 protein: CSVLRFQETQYF
clone size: -; V gene: TRBV6-1; D gene: -; J gene: TRBJ1-5; CDR3 length: 19; CDR3 DNA: TGTGCCAGCAGTGAAAAAGGTTTTATACAGGGCCATAGCAATCAGCCCCAGCATTTT; CDR3 protein: CASSEKGFIQGHSNQPQHF
clone size: -; V gene: TRBV13; D gene: TRBD2; J gene: TRBJ2-5; CDR3 length: 15; CDR3 DNA: TGTGCCAGCAGCTTCGCTAGCGGGGGGGAAGAGACCCAGTACTTC; CDR3 protein: CASSFASGGEETQYF
clone size: -; V gene: TRBV27; D gene: TRBD1; J gene: TRBJ1-5; CDR3 length: 19; CDR3 DNA: TGTGCCAGCAGTTTCAGGGGGCCGCCCTTAATGAATGGCAATCAGCCCCAGCATTTT; CDR3 protein: CASSFRGPPLMNGNQPQHF
clone size: once; V gene: TRBV1; D gene: -; J gene: TRBJ2-5; CDR3 length: 18; CDR3 DNA: TGCACCAGCAGCCTACAACACCCGGGGGGCCCCACTCAAGAGACCCAGTACTTC; CDR3 protein: CTSSLQHPGGPTQETQYF
clone size: -; V gene: TRBV4-1; D gene: -; J gene: TRBJ1-1; CDR3 length: 15; CDR3 DNA: TGCGCCAGCAGCCAGGAGGGACCGCCGCACACTGAAGCTTTCTTT; CDR3 protein: CASSQEGPPHTEAFF
clone size: -; V gene: TRBV5-1; D gene: -; J gene: TRBJ2-2; CDR3 length: 17; CDR3 DNA: TGCGCCAGCAGCCTTAGGGCGGGACTGACAAACACCGGGGAGCTGTTTTTT; CDR3 protein: CASSLRAGLTNTGELFF
clone size: -; V gene: TRBV7-3; D gene: -; J gene: TRBJ2-1; CDR3 length: 16; CDR3 DNA: TGTGCCAGCAGCTCCCCCAGTCCTGGCGGTTACAATGAGCAGTTCTTC; CDR3 protein: CASSSPSPGGYNEQFF
clone size: -; V gene: TRBV28; D gene: TRBD2; J gene: TRBJ2-2; CDR3 length: 17; CDR3 DNA: TGTGCCAGCAGGTACGACTTCACTAGCGGGACAGACCGGGAGCTGTTTTTT; CDR3 protein: CASRYDFTSGTDRELFF
clone size: -; V gene: TRBV18; D gene: TRBD2; J gene: TRBJ2-2; CDR3 length: 19; CDR3 DNA: TGTGCCAGCTCACCACCTCTTTTCCAGCGGGAGGACGACACCGGGGAGCTGTTTTTT; CDR3 protein: CASSPPLFQREDDTGELFF